This is a list of T cell receptor beta chains from one sample in a study of beta chain features in type 1 diabetes. Sequencing was performed with immunoSEQ multiplex PCR; in TCRdb, only in-frame clones are kept and a portion is missing. The sample carries about 130,000 clones, around a tenth recorded once. Material: central memory CD4+ T cells from blood. The receptors shown here come from a man between 18 and 29 years old in good health. Each CDR3 is given with its conserved first and last residue. D genes are given only for firm matches. Size is stated for part of the rows, as once, few or many counts, or as a class when the clone is expanded.

J: TRBJ2-5
size: .
V: TRBV19
length: 14
D: TRBD1
DNA: TGTGCCAGTAGCCTGCGACAGGGTATGGAGACCCAGTACTTC
CDR3: CASSLRQGMETQYF

J: TRBJ2-7
size: few
V: TRBV4-3
length: 17
D: .
DNA: TGCGCCAGCAGCCAAGAACGATCAGGGGCTGGCTCCTACGAGCAGTACTTC
CDR3: CASSQERSGAGSYEQYF

J: TRBJ1-5
size: few
V: TRBV7-2
length: 14
D: TRBD1
DNA: TGTGCCAGCAGCGGTAGGACAGGGGATCAGCCCCAGCATTTT
CDR3: CASSGRTGDQPQHF

J: TRBJ2-7
size: few
V: TRBV5-5
length: 15
D: .
DNA: TGTGCCAGCAGCCCTGGGGGCAGGGGAGATTCAGAGCAGTACTTC
CDR3: CASSPGGRGDSEQYF

J: TRBJ2-5
size: .
V: TRBV6-5
length: 10
D: .
DNA: TGTGCCAGCTCTCAAGAGACCCAGTACTTC
CDR3: CASSQETQYF

J: TRBJ1-2
size: .
V: TRBV2
length: 17
D: .
DNA: TGTGCCAGCAGTGAAGGTTTTGCAGTCGCAACTAACTATGGCTACACCTTC
CDR3: CASSEGFAVATNYGYTF

J: TRBJ2-7
size: .
V: TRBV5-1
length: 14
D: .
DNA: TGCGCCAGCATTGATTCGAGTGGAGGGTACGAGCAGTACTTC
CDR3: CASIDSSGGYEQYF

J: TRBJ1-5
size: few
V: TRBV7-2
length: 13
D: .
DNA: TGTGCCAGCAGCCCGACTATCCTCCAGCCCCAGCATTTT
CDR3: CASSPTILQPQHF

J: TRBJ2-7
size: few
V: TRBV7-2
length: 15
D: TRBD2
DNA: TGTGCCAGCAGCTCTAGCGGGGGGCAAACCTACGAGCAGTACTTC
CDR3: CASSSSGGQTYEQYF

J: TRBJ1-2
size: few
V: TRBV15
length: 14
D: TRBD1
DNA: TGTGCCACCAGCAGAGAAGATGTGACAGGGTACTACACCTTC
CDR3: CATSREDVTGYYTF

J: TRBJ1-6
size: .
V: TRBV7-9
length: 18
D: .
DNA: TGTGCCAGCAGCTTAGGTTCAGAGAGAGGGACTTATAATTCACCCCTCCACTTT
CDR3: CASSLGSERGTYNSPLHF

J: TRBJ2-2
size: .
V: TRBV7-9
length: 16
D: TRBD1
DNA: TGTGCCAGCACCATTATCCGACAGGGGACCACCGGGGAGCTGTTTTTT
CDR3: CASTIIRQGTTGELFF

J: TRBJ1-4
size: .
V: TRBV6-6
length: 15
D: TRBD1
DNA: TGTGCCAGCAGTGACCCGGGACAGGGAGATGAAAAACTGTTTTTT
CDR3: CASSDPGQGDEKLFF

J: TRBJ2-2
size: many
V: TRBV14
length: 13
D: .
DNA: TGTGCCAGCAGCCCGCTTAGTTCCGGGGAGCTGTTTTTT
CDR3: CASSPLSSGELFF

J: TRBJ2-1
size: few
V: TRBV6-4
length: 13
D: .
DNA: TGTGCCAGCAGTGACCGGGGTAGCGGATTCCAGTTCTTC
CDR3: CASSDRGSGFQFF

J: TRBJ1-4
size: .
V: TRBV18
length: 14
D: .
DNA: TGTGCCAGCTCACCGGGACTCGGCAATGAAAAACTGTTTTTT
CDR3: CASSPGLGNEKLFF

J: TRBJ1-4
size: .
V: TRBV30
length: 12
D: .
DNA: TGTGCCTGGAGAGGGGGGGCGGAAAAACTGTTTTTT
CDR3: CAWRGGAEKLFF

J: TRBJ2-1
size: few
V: TRBV6-6
length: 13
D: TRBD1
DNA: TGTGCCAGCAGTTACGGGACAGGGGGCGAGCAGTTCTTC
CDR3: CASSYGTGGEQFF